The 32 T cell receptor beta chains reported below all come from one sample, sequenced in a study of cytomegalovirus exposure and HLA in healthy donors. PCR was performed using 60 Vbeta and 13 Jbeta primers. Generated by immunoSEQ multiplex PCR, the TCRdb table keeps only in-frame clones and is missing some. The sample yields some 200,000 clones, about two thirds seen once. Sequenced sample: PBMCs. The source of these receptors is a man aged 35-49 years in good health and CMV-seropositive.

The chain employs TRBV7-2 and TRBJ2-1; the D gene is possibly TRBD2 (5 bases). Trimming removed 1 base at V and 10 bases at J, with 11 bases between. The CDR3 totals 13 residues. Germline loops: CDR1 SGHTA, CDR2 FQGNSA. The CDR3 is CASSLESEDEQFF. CDR3 nucleotide sequence: TGTGCCAGCAGCTTAGAATCGGAGGACGAGCAGTTCTTC.

This clone was picked up one time. The chain employs TRBV5-4 and TRBJ2-7, with 7 bases identical to TRBD1. CDR3 length: 15 residues. V lost 4 bases and J lost 0; bases outside the gene matches: 7. Germline-derived CDR1 and CDR2 are SGHNT and YYREEE (reference sequence). The CDR3 bases are TGTGCCAGCAGCCCCTGGGACAGCAGCTCCTACGAGCAGTACTTC. It translates to CASSPWDSSSYEQYF.

V usage is TRBV5-1 and J usage is TRBJ1-6; D is possibly TRBD1 (5 bases). V was clipped by 4 bases and J by 7 bases, with 15 bases between them. The CDR3 loop spans 15 amino acids. Germline-derived CDR1 and CDR2 are SGHRS and YFSETQ. CDR3 region: CASSPLGGGNSPLHF. The CDR3 coding sequence is TGCGCCAGCAGCCCCCTCGGGGGTGGGAATTCACCCCTCCACTTT.

This clone was detected only a few times. The rearrangement joins TRBV7-2 to TRBJ1-3; tentatively, D is TRBD1 (6 bases). V was trimmed by 6 bases and J by 3 bases, leaving 12 bases between them. The CDR3 consists of 14 residues. Germline V gene lookup returns CDR1 SGHTA and CDR2 FQGNSA. The CDR3 is CASSYHRDGNTIYF. In DNA form, the CDR3 reads TGTGCCAGCAGTTACCACAGGGATGGAAACACCATATATTTT.

The rearrangement links TRBV11-2 to TRBJ2-7; 7 nucleotides match TRBD1. Germline lookup yields CDR1 SGHAT and CDR2 FQNNGV. With 6 bases clipped from V and 0 bases from J, the junction kept 14 bases outside the gene matches. The CDR3 extends over 17 amino acids. The DNA of the CDR3 is TGTGCCAGCAGTTTTGGGGGTCTCCGGGACAGCTCCTACGAGCAGTACTTC. Translated, it gives CASSFGGLRDSSYEQYF. Based on the CDR3 plus reference TRBV11-2 and TRBJ2-7, the full variable domain is EAGVAQSPRYKIIEKRQSVAFWCNPISGHATLYWYQQILGQGPKLLIQFQNNGVVDDSQLPKDRFSAERLKGVDSTLKIQPAKLEDSAVYLCASSFGGLRDSSYEQYFGPGTRLTVT.

V and J are TRBV19 and TRBJ2-1; 16 positions agree with TRBD2. J lost 4 bases, V lost 6 bases, and 12 bases had no gene match. From germline, CDR1 is LNHDA and CDR2 SQIVND (reference sequence). The CDR3 contains 19 residues. The CDR3 DNA reads TGTGCCAGTAGATACCGACCGGGACTAGCGGGGGGGGGTTACAATGAGCAGTTCTTC. Translating it yields CASRYRPGLAGGGYNEQFF.

CDR3 bases: TGTGCCAGCCGGGACAGCTATAATTCACCCCTCCACTTT. Protein product: CASRDSYNSPLHF. V is TRBV2 and J is TRBJ1-6; 7 positions match TRBD1. Germline V gene data show CDR1 as SNHLY and CDR2 as FYNNEI. The CDR3 totals 13 residues. The ends lost 8 bases at V and 3 bases at J; junction bases unmatched: 1.

V gene TRBV27 combines with J gene TRBJ2-3, with 10 bases lining up with TRBD1. The germline CDR1 and CDR2 sequences are MNHEY and SMNVEV (reference sequence). V lost 4 bases to trimming and J lost 2 bases; unmatched junction nucleotides: 3. There are 15 residues in the CDR3. CDR3 coding DNA: TGTGCCAGCAGTTGGGGACAGGGGATCACAGATACGCAGTATTTT. It codes for CASSWGQGITDTQYF.

This clone was detected a few times. V and J are TRBV27 and TRBJ1-5; D is ambiguous. Trimming removed 3 bases at V and 6 bases at J, with 12 bases between. This CDR3 comprises 14 residues. The germline gives CDR1 MNHEY, CDR2 SMNVEV (reference sequence). The chain's CDR3 is CASSFRGDGQPQHF. The DNA for the CDR3 is TGTGCCAGCAGTTTCCGGGGAGACGGTCAGCCCCAGCATTTT.

The chain has TRBV27 and TRBJ2-1, with D unclear. The CDR3 consists of 13 residues. V was pared by 4 bases and J by 7 bases, with 11 bases between. Germline CDR1 and CDR2: MNHEY and SMNVEV (reference sequence). The CDR3, as DNA: TGTGCCAGCAGTTCCGGGTCTGAGAATGAGCAGTTCTTC. Its translation: CASSSGSENEQFF.

This sequence joins TRBV27 and TRBJ2-3; tentatively, D is TRBD2 (6 bases). The CDR3 extends over 13 amino acids. Germline assignment: CDR1 MNHEY and CDR2 SMNVEV (reference sequence). Trimming removed 5 bases from V and 10 bases from J, with 16 bases in between. The CDR3 DNA reads TGTGCCAGCAGTGCCGGGAGAGGTAATTCGCAGTATTTT. Its protein is CASSAGRGNSQYF.

The V gene is TRBV7-3, the J gene TRBJ2-3; 7 bases are a match to TRBD2. After removal of 5 bases from V and 2 bases from J, the junction contained 4 bases not matched to a gene. The CDR3 length is 14 residues. Germline CDR1 reads SGHTA; CDR2 reads FQGTGA. The CDR3 region has the DNA TGTGCCAGCAGCACCCGGGACTACACAGATACGCAGTATTTT. Its translation is CASSTRDYTDTQYF.

The V and J genes are TRBV7-8 and TRBJ2-5; TRBD2 matches at 13 bases. Trimming removed 5 bases from V and 4 bases from J; junction bases left unmatched: 13. CDR1 and CDR2 from the germline V gene are SGHVS and FQNEAQ. The CDR3 totals 18 residues. The CDR3 protein is CASSLGLAGVRLRETQYF. In nucleotides, the CDR3 is TGTGCCAGCAGCCTTGGACTAGCGGGGGTTCGTCTTAGAGAGACCCAGTACTTC.

Worth noting for this clone: The germline gene is not matched at one end of the junction; a read error may be the cause. The CDR3 reads CAGSQARTVNYGYTF. The DNA of the CDR3 is TGCGCCGGCAGCCAAGCCCGGACAGTCAACTATGGCTACACCTTC. The chain uses TRBV4-1 and TRBJ1-2, with a weak D call TRBD1 (6 bases). The CDR3 extends over 15 amino acids. Per germline, CDR1 MGHRA and CDR2 YSYEKL.

The gene calls are TRBV13 and TRBJ1-1, with D perhaps matching TRBD1 (5 bases). V lost 3 bases and J lost 3, with 11 bases in between. This CDR3 region has 14 residues. Germline V CDR1 and CDR2: PRHDT, FYEKMQ (reference sequence). This chain's CDR3 is CASSFSREDTEAFF. CDR3 DNA sequence: TGTGCCAGCAGCTTCAGCAGGGAAGACACTGAAGCTTTCTTT.

This clone was detected only a few times. The rearrangement uses TRBV5-1 and TRBJ2-7; D perhaps matches TRBD1 (5 bases). The CDR3 is made up of 14 amino acids. From germline, CDR1 is SGHRS and CDR2 YFSETQ. Trimming removed 4 bases at V and 1 base at J, with 12 bases between. In nucleotides, the CDR3 is TGCGCCAGCAGCACCGACAGCGCTTCCTACGAGCAGTACTTC. Amino acids: CASSTDSASYEQYF.

V and J are TRBV2 and TRBJ2-3; 8 nucleotides align to TRBD2. This CDR3 is built from 18 residues. Germline CDR1 SNHLY, CDR2 FYNNEI. V dropped 3 bases and J dropped 3; count of bases not matched to a gene: 14. The CDR3 loop is CASSDWGSGAMGTDTQYF. CDR3 in DNA: TGTGCCAGCAGTGACTGGGGTAGCGGGGCAATGGGTACAGATACGCAGTATTTT. Full variable domain (outside the CDR3, taken from reference TRBV2 and TRBJ2-3): EPEVTQTPSHQVTQMGQEVILRCVPISNHLYFYWYRQILGQKVEFLVSFYNNEISEKSEIFDDQFSVERPDGSNFTLKIRSTKLEDSAMYFCASSDWGSGAMGTDTQYFGPGTRLTVL.

This clone was picked up a small number of times. J is TRBJ2-5 and V is TRBV5-1, with 8 bases matching TRBD1. V was clipped by 5 bases and J by 4 bases; unmatched bases: 10. Germline CDR1 is SGHRS and CDR2 is YFSETQ. The CDR3 extends over 15 amino acids. The CDR3 is CASSGAGGFGETQYF. CDR3 bases: TGCGCCAGCAGTGGGGCAGGGGGCTTTGGAGAGACCCAGTACTTC.

This chain links TRBV4-2 with TRBJ2-2, with unresolved D. The CDR3 length is 14 residues. The V gene's germline CDR1 is LGHNA and CDR2 YNFKEQ. Trimming cost V 2 bases and J 6 bases, with 10 bases left between them. The CDR3 spells CASSQPRSPGELFF. The DNA for the CDR3 is TGTGCCAGCAGCCAACCCAGGTCGCCCGGGGAGCTGTTTTTT.

Only a few counts were recorded for this clone. The chain is built from TRBV28 and TRBJ1-4, with D unclear. Trimming left V 8 bases short and J 2 bases short, with 15 bases between. Germline V gene sequence: CDR1 MDHEN, CDR2 SYDVKM. The CDR3 spans 15 residues. For the CDR3, the DNA is TGTGCCAGCCGAGTCCCGAGCGTGACTAATGAAAAACTGTTTTTT. It specifies CASRVPSVTNEKLFF.

The chain combines TRBV25-1 with TRBJ2-6, with no clear D. Germline CDR1 is MGHDK and CDR2 is SYGVNS. This CDR3 is built from 13 residues. V was cut by 7 bases and J by 0 bases, with 4 bases left in between. The CDR3, as DNA: TGTGCCAGCACTTTCTCTGGGGCCAACGTCCTGACTTTC. This gives the protein CASTFSGANVLTF.

This clone was seen many times. The chain carries TRBV6-1 and TRBJ1-2; TRBD1 is a possible D gene (5 bases). The CDR3 runs 16 residues. Trimming left V 0 bases short and J 4 bases short, with 15 bases between. Germline V lookup: CDR1 MNHNS, CDR2 SASEGT. The CDR3 sequence: CASSEATSGLSYGYTF. The DNA for the CDR3 is TGTGCCAGCAGTGAAGCGACCTCAGGGTTATCCTATGGCTACACCTTC.

This rearrangement joins TRBV19 to TRBJ1-1, with D possibly TRBD1 on 5 matching bases. Germline-derived CDR1 and CDR2 are LNHDA and SQIVND (reference sequence). The V and J ends lost 3 bases and 5 bases respectively, with 13 bases between them. The CDR3 has 14 residues. CDR3 sequence reads: CASSMVVGATEAFF. CDR3 DNA sequence: TGTGCCAGTAGTATGGTAGTAGGGGCGACTGAAGCTTTCTTT.

The chain links TRBV5-6 to TRBJ1-2; D is unclear. Germline lookup yields CDR1 SGHDT and CDR2 YYEEEE. V gave up 6 bases and J gave up 3 bases, with 15 bases separating them. The CDR3 runs to 14 residues. The CDR3 region has the DNA TGTGCCAGCACACCGCTGAGGGAGGACTATGGCTACACCTTC. Residues: CASTPLREDYGYTF.

The chain combines TRBV25-1 with TRBJ1-1; 7 bases line up with TRBD1. Germline lookup yields CDR1 MGHDK and CDR2 SYGVNS. CDR3 length: 14 residues. The junction had 8 bases not matched to a gene; V was cut back by 7 bases and J by 3 bases. CDR3 amino acids: CASKPQGWDTEAFF. The CDR3 DNA sequence: TGTGCCAGCAAACCACAGGGGTGGGACACTGAAGCTTTCTTT.

The rearrangement uses TRBV5-1 and TRBJ2-1; D unresolved. Germline lookup yields CDR1 SGHRS and CDR2 YFSETQ. Trimming stripped 4 bases from V and 2 bases from J, with 19 bases between. This CDR3 has 17 residues. This CDR3 is CASSHRFQIQTYNEQFF. DNA for the CDR3: TGCGCCAGCAGCCATCGATTTCAGATACAAACCTACAATGAGCAGTTCTTC.

The chain links TRBV7-8 to TRBJ2-3, with 12 bases fitting TRBD2. This CDR3 is built from 15 residues. The V and J ends lost 5 bases and 5 bases, in that order; junction bases with no gene match: 5. Germline values: CDR1 SGHVS, CDR2 FQNEAQ. The CDR3 protein is CASSASGGAIDTQYF. CDR3 nucleotide sequence: TGTGCCAGCAGCGCTAGCGGGGGGGCCATAGATACGCAGTATTTT.

The chain carries TRBV21-1 and TRBJ2-5; the table's D gene call, TRBD1, was not cross checked with the DNA. TRBV21-1 is annotated as a pseudogene. CDR3 length: 17 amino acids. CDR3 in DNA: TGTGCCAGCAGCAAAGCCTCGTTGAGTTGGGCCCAAGAGACCCAGTACTTC. This gives the protein CASSKASLSWAQETQYF.

The chain employs TRBV5-4 and TRBJ2-3, with 7 positions matching TRBD1. The CDR3 sequence is 14 residues long. The V gene end was trimmed by 8 bases and the J gene end by 4 bases; junction bases not matched to a gene: 10. Germline CDR1 reads SGHNT; CDR2 reads YYREEE (reference sequence). CDR3 region: CASWVQGLSDTQYF. The CDR3 DNA is TGTGCCAGTTGGGTACAGGGGTTGTCAGATACGCAGTATTTT.

The J gene is TRBJ2-5, the V gene TRBV11-2; tentatively, D is TRBD1 (5 bases). CDR3 size: 14 residues. V was shortened by 1 base and J by 4 bases, with 10 bases between the two germline ends. CDR1 is SGHAT, CDR2 FQNNGV, per germline. CDR3 nucleotides: TGTGCCAGCAGCTTAGCAGGGCCCCCAGAGACCCAGTACTTC. It encodes CASSLAGPPETQYF.

This chain uses TRBV15 with TRBJ1-2, with D perhaps TRBD1 (6 bases). The V gene lost 4 bases and the J gene lost 6 bases, with 18 bases spanning the gap. The CDR3 extends over 15 amino acids. The germline V gene encodes CDR1 LNHNV and CDR2 YYDKDF (reference sequence). This chain's CDR3 is CATSTVVGGLHGYTF. In nucleotides, the CDR3 is TGTGCCACCAGCACCGTGGTGGGGGGGCTCCATGGCTACACCTTC.

This clone was recorded only once. This chain joins TRBV11-2 and TRBJ1-6; 11 bases are a match to TRBD1. V gave up 7 bases and J gave up 7 bases; unmatched junction bases: 6. Germline V gives CDR1 SGHAT, CDR2 FQNNGV. This CDR3 region has 15 residues. The CDR3 protein is CASTKGQGENSPLHF. CDR3 coding DNA: TGTGCCAGCACTAAGGGACAGGGGGAAAATTCACCCCTCCACTTT.